These 26 T cell receptor beta chains came from one sample sequenced in a study of tumor-infiltrating lymphocytes in primary liver carcinoma. Using a constant-region primer together with ProtoScript II reverse transcriptase, TCR beta cDNA was made from around 500 ng of total RNA. Three nested multiplex PCR rounds, a slightly modified ARM-PCR method, built the TCR beta libraries. TRBV1-TRBV30 forward and Cbeta reverse primers drove the first two roughly 10-cycle rounds. TCRdb analysed the multiplex PCR reads with MiXCR anew, one entry per CDR3 protein. Of approximately 300,000 distinct CDR3 sequences listed, roughly two thirds were seen once; the top ten hold about 9.4%. Germline DNA was extracted too, while blood RNA derived from unsorted whole blood. Source material: peripheral blood. These receptors all come from a man in his forties with primary liver carcinoma and hepatitis B virus infection.

CDR3 residues: CASSKGQGNTGELFF. CDR3 coding DNA: TGTGCCAGCAGCAAAGGGCAGGGTAACACCGGGGAGCTGTTTTTT. This sequence joins TRBV21-1 and TRBJ2-2. TRBV21-1 is termed a pseudogene. The CDR3 has 15 residues.

Note on this clonotype: Because the CDR3 is missing its conserved closing phenylalanine or tryptophan, this is likely a read error. The chain combines TRBV11-2 with TRBJ2-3; the D is unclear. The CDR3 totals 11 residues. V was shortened by 3 bases and J by 5 bases, with 3 bases between the two germline ends. CDR1 is SGHAT, CDR2 FQNNGV, per germline. The CDR3 protein is CASSLRDTQYL. The DNA of the CDR3 is TGTGCCAGCAGCTTGAGAGATACGCAGTATCTT.

Comments on this clonotype: This may come from a read error, since a much larger clone is one base off. The conserved phenylalanine or tryptophan is not found at the CDR3 terminus, so this likely reflects a read error. The DNA is omitted, as the CDR3 cannot be located on it reliably, and the CDR3 follows TCRdb's listing. This chain links TRBV6-1 with TRBJ2-1; TRBD1 is taken as the D call from the table, unchecked against the DNA. Germline CDR1 and CDR2: MNHNS and SASEGT. From its first to its last residue, the CDR3 has 14 amino acids. CDR3 protein: CASSEALQAGLEVV.

In the case of this clonotype: A much larger clone lies a single base off, so this may be a read error. The chain couples TRBV6-1 to TRBJ1-1; TRBD1 might be the D (5 bases). CDR1 MNHNS and CDR2 SASEGT come from the germline V gene. The CDR3 sequence is 16 residues long. V lost 6 bases, J lost 1 base, and 18 bases lay in between. This CDR3 is CASSRESRRRNTEAFF. The CDR3 region has the DNA TGTGCCAGCAGCAGGGAGAGCCGAAGAAGGAACACTGAAGCTTTCTTT.

About this clonotype itself: This may arise from a read error, as a much more abundant clone is one base away. The genes are TRBV10-2 and TRBJ2-7; no clear D gene. Per germline, CDR1 WSHSY and CDR2 SAAADI. The CDR3 spans 11 residues. CDR3 sequence (DNA): TGCGCCGGCAGTGAGTCTTACGAGCAGTACTTC. Protein product: CAGSESYEQYF.

This clonotype was detected only a few times. This chain's CDR3 is CASSLYHQAAYEQYF. In DNA, the CDR3 is TGTGCCAGCAGTTTATACCATCAGGCAGCTTACGAGCAGTACTTC. The chain links TRBV28 to TRBJ2-7, with D hard to call. CDR3 length: 15 amino acids. Trimming removed 1 base at V and 4 bases at J, with 14 bases between. Germline V gene data show CDR1 as MDHEN and CDR2 as SYDVKM. Together with reference TRBV28 and TRBJ2-7, the CDR3 gives the full variable domain: DVKVTQSSRYLVKRTGEKVFLECVQDMDHENMFWYRQDPGLGLRLIYFSYDVKMKEKGDIPEGYSVSREKKERFSLILESASTNQTSMYLCASSLYHQAAYEQYFGPGTRLTVT.

Comment on this clonotype: At one boundary the junction diverges from the germline segment, which might be a read error. The V and J genes are TRBV4-2 and TRBJ2-1, with unresolved D. This CDR3 has 14 residues. CDR1 LGHNA and CDR2 YNFKEQ come from the germline V gene. CDR3 residues: CASSPPAPKGEQFF. The CDR3 DNA follows: TGTGCCAGTAGCCCCCCGGCTCCCAAGGGTGAGCAGTTCTTC.

On this clonotype itself: This may stem from a read error, because a much larger clone lies one nucleotide away. This chain connects TRBV10-3 to TRBJ1-1, with D hard to call. This CDR3 has 13 amino acids. CDR1 and CDR2 from the germline V gene are ENHRY and SYGVKD. The V gene lost 2 bases and the J gene lost 11 bases, with 15 bases spanning the gap. As DNA, the CDR3 is TGTGCCATCAGTGAGGGACGGCTAAGCTGTGCTTTCTTT. The encoded protein is CAISEGRLSCAFF.

The chain has TRBV11-2 and TRBJ2-2; D gene unclear. V was cut by 1 base and J by 14 bases, with 20 bases left in between. The CDR3 spans 15 residues. Germline V CDR1 and CDR2: SGHAT, FQNNGV. This CDR3 reads CASSLGAANTGGLFF. The CDR3 DNA follows: TGTGCCAGCAGCTTAGGGGCCGCGAACACCGGTGGACTGTTTTTT.

This clonotype is a singleton in its sample. A much larger clone sits a single nucleotide away, making a read error possible. V usage is TRBV5-5 and J usage is TRBJ1-1, with 10 bases matching TRBD1. The CDR3 totals 15 residues. With 0 bases clipped from V and 6 bases from J, the junction kept 5 bases outside the gene matches. Germline V gene lookup returns CDR1 SGHKS and CDR2 YYEKEE (reference sequence). As DNA, the CDR3 is TGTGCCAGCAGCTTGGCCTGGGACAGGGGCGCTGAAGCTTTCTTT. Translation gives CASSLAWDRGAEAFF.

This clonotype came up a few times. A read error is possible here, since a much larger clone lies one base away. The V call is TRBV29-1, the J call TRBJ2-5, with D tentatively TRBD1 (5 bases). Germline loops: CDR1 SQVTM, CDR2 ANQGSEA. This CDR3 spans 17 amino acids. Here the CDR3 DNA reads TGCAGCATTGAAGATGGAACCAAAACAGGATTCCAAGAGACCCAGTACTTC. Its translation: CSIEDGTKTGFQETQYF.

The J gene is TRBJ2-3, the V gene TRBV28; D possibly corresponds to TRBD2 (5 bases). Trimming shortened V by 6 bases and J by 3 bases, and 13 bases separated the two germline ends. CDR1 is MDHEN, CDR2 SYDVKM, per germline. The CDR3 sequence is 14 residues long. CDR3 in DNA: TGTGCCAGCAGCTCGGGGAGTAGAACAGATACGCAGTATTTT. It encodes CASSSGSRTDTQYF. Full variable domain (outside the CDR3, taken from reference TRBV28 and TRBJ2-3): DVKVTQSSRYLVKRTGEKVFLECVQDMDHENMFWYRQDPGLGLRLIYFSYDVKMKEKGDIPEGYSVSREKKERFSLILESASTNQTSMYLCASSSGSRTDTQYFGPGTRLTVL.

This clonotype was seen at least ten times. The V call is TRBV4-2, the J call TRBJ2-2, with D perhaps TRBD2 (5 bases). The V end lost 4 bases, the J end lost 6 bases, and 18 bases lay between the germline ends. The CDR3 loop spans 16 amino acids. CDR1 and CDR2 from the germline V gene are LGHNA and YNFKEQ. CDR3 in DNA: TGTGCCAGCAGCCTTGCCTTCGGCGGGCCGTCCGGGGAGCTGTTTTTT. Residues: CASSLAFGGPSGELFF.

Note on this clonotype: It is likely a read error, because the conserved phenylalanine at the end of the CDR3 is missing. The limits of the CDR3 on the DNA are not certain, so only TCRdb's listed CDR3 is given. The V gene is TRBV29-1, the J gene TRBJ2-2; no DNA check was done on the table's D call, TRBD1. Germline assignment: CDR1 SQVTM and CDR2 ANQGSEA. The CDR3 has 16 residues if both end residues are counted. The CDR3 here is CSVGQGSGANTGELFL.

The J gene is TRBJ2-2, the V gene TRBV7-8; no reliable D call. CDR3 length equals 16 residues. V was trimmed by 5 bases and J by 0 bases, leaving 13 bases between them. CDR1 is SGHVS, CDR2 FQNEAQ, per germline. The CDR3 DNA follows: TGTGCCAGCAGCCATGAAAGCCGTACGAACACCGGGGAGCTGTTTTTT. It translates to CASSHESRTNTGELFF. Complete variable domain (other parts from reference TRBV7-8 and TRBJ2-2): GAGVSQSPRYKVAKRGQDVALRCDPISGHVSLFWYQQALGQGPEFLTYFQNEAQLDKSGLPSDRFFAERPEGSVSTLKIQRTQQEDSAVYLCASSHESRTNTGELFFGEGSRLTVL.

This clonotype was recorded at least ten times. The gene calls are TRBV4-3 and TRBJ1-6, with 7 bases that match TRBD1. The CDR3 is 15 amino acids. CDR1 LGHNA and CDR2 YSLEER come from the germline V gene. V shed 7 bases, J shed 2 bases, and the junction held 5 bases outside the gene matches. The CDR3 nucleotides are TGCGCCAGCACCCCGACAGGGACCTATAATTCACCCCTCCACTTT. As protein: CASTPTGTYNSPLHF.

This chain links TRBV28 with TRBJ1-6; D is unresolved. The germline gives CDR1 MDHEN, CDR2 SYDVKM. V was shortened by 6 bases and J by 4 bases, with 13 bases between the two germline ends. CDR3 length: 15 amino acids. CDR3: CASSYELTYNSPLHF. The CDR3, as DNA: TGTGCCAGCAGCTATGAGCTGACTTATAATTCACCCCTCCACTTT.

The chain couples TRBV5-1 to TRBJ2-3, with D tentatively TRBD1 (6 bases). The length of the CDR3 is 15 residues. Trimming left V 2 bases short and J 1 base short, with 11 bases between. Germline CDR1 reads SGHRS; CDR2 reads YFSETQ. The CDR3 reads CASSLQGFGTDTQYF. Here the CDR3 DNA reads TGCGCCAGCAGCTTACAGGGATTCGGCACAGATACGCAGTATTTT.

This rearrangement joins TRBV29-1 to TRBJ2-2; TRBD1 agrees at 7 bases. Germline values: CDR1 SQVTM, CDR2 ANQGSEA. The CDR3 runs to 12 residues. The CDR3 DNA is TGCAGTGCCTCGACAGGGATGGAGGATCTGTTTTTT. It encodes CSASTGMEDLFF.

The CDR3 region is CASSSGPGGDTQYF. CDR3 nucleotides: TGTGCCAGCAGCTCCGGACCTGGCGGAGATACGCAGTATTTT. The chain combines TRBV5-4 with TRBJ2-3; no firm D call. Trimming took 3 bases from V and 5 from J, leaving 13 bases between them. The CDR3 totals 14 residues. Germline assignment: CDR1 SGHNT and CDR2 YYREEE (reference sequence).

A word on this clonotype: A read error may account for a junction end that differs from germline. This chain joins TRBV6-5 and TRBJ2-1; 10 bases fit TRBD2. Per germline, CDR1 MNHEY and CDR2 SVGAGI. CDR3 length: 15 residues. The CDR3 here is CACRLAGVGNNEQFF. The CDR3 region has the DNA TGTGCCTGCAGGCTAGCGGGAGTTGGCAACAATGAGCAGTTCTTC.

About this clonotype: A read error is possible here, since a much larger clone lies one base away. The V gene is TRBV4-3, the J gene TRBJ2-3; 11 bases are a match to TRBD2. J was trimmed by 4 bases and V by 7 bases; bases with no gene match: 10. The CDR3 covers 16 residues. Germline assignment: CDR1 LGHNA and CDR2 YSLEER. CDR3 nucleotides: TGCGCCAGCAATGTAGTAGCGGGAGGGCCTTCAGATACGCAGTATTTT. This translates into CASNVVAGGPSDTQYF.

Note on this clonotype: Being one base from a much bigger clone, this may be a read error. This likely comes from a read error, as the CDR3 has no conserved phenylalanine or tryptophan at its end. This chain links TRBV10-3 with TRBJ2-1; possibly TRBD1 or TRBD2 for D (7 bases each). V was clipped by 7 bases and J by 4 bases, with 17 bases between them. Germline CDR1 reads ENHRY; CDR2 reads SYGVKD. The CDR3 is made up of 15 amino acids. The CDR3 reads CAITPSRGGYNEQFL. The CDR3 nucleotides are TGTGCCATCACCCCGTCCAGGGGGGGATACAATGAGCAGTTCCTC.

About this clonotype: Germline and junction disagree at one end, which may indicate a read error. V gene TRBV24-1 combines with J gene TRBJ2-7; possible D gene TRBD1, 5 bases. The CDR3 has 15 amino acids. The germline V gene encodes CDR1 KGHDR and CDR2 SFDVKD. The CDR3 bases are TGTGCCACCAGCCCCGGGCAGGGAAGAACCTACGAGCAATACTTC. It specifies CATSPGQGRTYEQYF.

A remark on this clonotype: Its ends do not fully match the called genes, so a read error is possible. V and J are TRBV6-1 and TRBJ2-3; 13 bases map to TRBD2. CDR1 and CDR2 from the germline V gene are MNHNS and SASEGT. The CDR3 is made up of 18 amino acids. This chain's CDR3 is CASSATILAGGPTDTQCF. CDR3 bases: TGTGCCAGCAGTGCTACCATACTAGCGGGAGGGCCGACAGATACGCAGTGTTTT.

Worth noting for this clonotype: This may come from a read error, since a much larger clone is one base off. The chain combines TRBV29-1 with TRBJ2-2, with 7 nucleotides matching TRBD1. The V and J ends lost 6 bases and 7 bases, in that order; junction bases with no gene match: 8. Germline values: CDR1 SQVTM, CDR2 ANQGSEA. CDR3 size: 13 residues. The CDR3 bases are TGCAGCGTACGGGGACAGTTGAACGGGGAGCTGTTTTTT. Amino acids: CSVRGQLNGELFF.